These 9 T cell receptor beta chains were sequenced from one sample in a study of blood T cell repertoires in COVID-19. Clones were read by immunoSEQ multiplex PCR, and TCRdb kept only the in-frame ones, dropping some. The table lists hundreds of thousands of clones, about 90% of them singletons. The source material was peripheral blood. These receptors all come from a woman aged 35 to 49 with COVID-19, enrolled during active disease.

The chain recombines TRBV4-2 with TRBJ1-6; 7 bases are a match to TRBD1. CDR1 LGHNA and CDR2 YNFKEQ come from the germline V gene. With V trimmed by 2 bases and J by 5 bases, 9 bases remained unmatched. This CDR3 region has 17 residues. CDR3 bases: TGTGCCAGCAGCCAATTAACAGGGGTTGGGAATAATTCACCCCTCCACTTT. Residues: CASSQLTGVGNNSPLHF.

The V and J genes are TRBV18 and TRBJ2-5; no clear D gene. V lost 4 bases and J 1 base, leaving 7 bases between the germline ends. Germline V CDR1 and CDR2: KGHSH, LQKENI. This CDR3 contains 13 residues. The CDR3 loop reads CASSLGSQETQYF. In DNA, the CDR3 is TGTGCCAGCTCACTCGGGTCCCAAGAGACCCAGTACTTC.

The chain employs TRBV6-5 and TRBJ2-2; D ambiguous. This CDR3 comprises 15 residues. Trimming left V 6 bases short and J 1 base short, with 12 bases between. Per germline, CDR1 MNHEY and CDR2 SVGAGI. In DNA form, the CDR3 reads TGTGCCAGCAGAAAACGGTCATTGAACACCGGGGAGCTGTTTTTT. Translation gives CASRKRSLNTGELFF.

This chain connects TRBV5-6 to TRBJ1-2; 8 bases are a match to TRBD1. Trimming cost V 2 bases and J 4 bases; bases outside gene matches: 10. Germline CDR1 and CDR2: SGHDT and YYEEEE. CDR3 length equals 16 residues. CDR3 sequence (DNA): TGTGCCAGCAGCTTTCCAGACAGGGGAAGTTTCTATGGCTACACCTTC. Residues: CASSFPDRGSFYGYTF.

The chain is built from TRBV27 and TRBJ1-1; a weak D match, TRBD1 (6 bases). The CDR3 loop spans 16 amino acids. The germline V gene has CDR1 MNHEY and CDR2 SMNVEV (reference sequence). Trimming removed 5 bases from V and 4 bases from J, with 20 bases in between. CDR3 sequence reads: CASSATWTVRGTEAFF. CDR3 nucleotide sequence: TGTGCCAGCAGTGCTACATGGACAGTCCGGGGCACTGAAGCTTTCTTT.

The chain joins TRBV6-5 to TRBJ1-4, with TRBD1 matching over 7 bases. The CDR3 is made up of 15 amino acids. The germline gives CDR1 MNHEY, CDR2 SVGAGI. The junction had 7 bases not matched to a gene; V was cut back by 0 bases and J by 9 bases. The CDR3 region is CASSYSQGTAKKLFF. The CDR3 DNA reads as TGTGCCAGCAGTTACTCACAGGGGACGGCAAAAAAACTGTTTTTT.

CDR3 amino acids: CASSRVVETQYF. In nucleotides, the CDR3 is TGTGCCAGCAGCCGGGTGGTAGAGACCCAGTACTTC. The V gene is TRBV7-2, the J gene TRBJ2-5; no definite D call. There are 12 residues in the CDR3. In germline, CDR1 is SGHTA, CDR2 FQGNSA. Trimming shortened V by 5 bases and J by 4 bases, and 8 bases separated the two germline ends.

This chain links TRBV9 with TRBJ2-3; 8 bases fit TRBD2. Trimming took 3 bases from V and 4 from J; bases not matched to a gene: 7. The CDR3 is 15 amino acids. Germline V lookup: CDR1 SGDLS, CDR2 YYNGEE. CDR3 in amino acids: CASSASGGPSDTQYF. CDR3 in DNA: TGTGCCAGCAGCGCCTCGGGAGGGCCCTCAGATACGCAGTATTTT. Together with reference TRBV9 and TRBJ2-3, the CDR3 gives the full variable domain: DSGVTQTPKHLITATGQRVTLRCSPRSGDLSVYWYQQSLDQGLQFLIQYYNGEERAKGNILERFSAQQFPDLHSELNLSSLELGDSALYFCASSASGGPSDTQYFGPGTRLTVL.

CDR3 sequence (DNA): TGCGCCAGCAGCCAAGGGGGGGGGCGTAGCTCCTACGAGCAGTACTTC. It codes for CASSQGGGRSSYEQYF. The chain joins TRBV4-1 to TRBJ2-7, with TRBD2 as a possible D gene (7 bases). The germline gives CDR1 MGHRA, CDR2 YSYEKL. Trimming left V 1 base short and J 0 bases short, with 13 bases between. The CDR3 totals 16 residues.